These 3 T cell receptor beta chains were all obtained from the same sample, sequenced in a study of CD8+ T cells in alopecia areata. The authors extracted RNA and reverse transcribed it into cDNA as the sequencing template. The repertoire was sequenced with immunoSEQ multiplex PCR; TCRdb's copy has only in-frame clones and lacks some. The sample has approximately 150,000 clones; about nine tenths are singletons. This material consisted of CD8+ T cells sorted from blood, taken at week 0. The receptors come from a human donor with alopecia areata.

The genes are TRBV2 and TRBJ2-1; weak D call: TRBD1 (6 bases). The V end lost 7 bases, the J end lost 15 bases, and 16 bases lay between the germline ends. This CDR3 is 11 amino acids long. Germline V gives CDR1 SNHLY, CDR2 FYNNEI. CDR3: CASKGTQGSFF. In DNA, the CDR3 is TGTGCCAGCAAGGGCACCCAGGGGTCGTTCTTC.

This sequence joins TRBV9 and TRBJ2-7, with a weak D call TRBD1 (5 bases). Germline V gene lookup returns CDR1 SGDLS and CDR2 YYNGEE. This CDR3 is built from 14 residues. Trimming shortened V by 3 bases and J by 6 bases, and 16 bases separated the two germline ends. CDR3: CASSASPAGFEQYF. The CDR3 nucleotides are TGTGCCAGCAGCGCCTCACCGGCAGGGTTCGAGCAGTACTTC.

This clone was seen a handful of times. The chain links TRBV7-3 to TRBJ2-7; D is possibly TRBD1 or TRBD2 (5 bases each). Germline assignment: CDR1 SGHTA and CDR2 FQGTGA. This CDR3 comprises 13 residues. V was shortened by 5 bases and J by 2 bases, with 10 bases between the two germline ends. CDR3 in amino acids: CASSMGTTYEQYF. The CDR3, as DNA: TGTGCCAGCAGCATGGGGACCACCTACGAGCAGTACTTC.